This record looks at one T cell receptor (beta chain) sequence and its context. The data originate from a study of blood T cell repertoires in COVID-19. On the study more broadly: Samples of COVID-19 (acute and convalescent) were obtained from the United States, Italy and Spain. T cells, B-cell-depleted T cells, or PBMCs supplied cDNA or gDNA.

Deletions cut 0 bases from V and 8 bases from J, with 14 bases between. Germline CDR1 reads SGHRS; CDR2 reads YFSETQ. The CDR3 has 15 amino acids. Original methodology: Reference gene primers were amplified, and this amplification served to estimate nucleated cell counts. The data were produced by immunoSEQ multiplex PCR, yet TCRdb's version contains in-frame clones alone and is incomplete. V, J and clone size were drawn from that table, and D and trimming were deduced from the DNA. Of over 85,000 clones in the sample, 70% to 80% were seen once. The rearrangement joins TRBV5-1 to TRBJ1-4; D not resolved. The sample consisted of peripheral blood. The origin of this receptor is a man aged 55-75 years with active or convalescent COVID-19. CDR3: CASSLAGGREEKLFF. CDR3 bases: TGCGCCAGCAGCTTGGCGGGAGGGAGGGAAGAAAAACTGTTTTTT.